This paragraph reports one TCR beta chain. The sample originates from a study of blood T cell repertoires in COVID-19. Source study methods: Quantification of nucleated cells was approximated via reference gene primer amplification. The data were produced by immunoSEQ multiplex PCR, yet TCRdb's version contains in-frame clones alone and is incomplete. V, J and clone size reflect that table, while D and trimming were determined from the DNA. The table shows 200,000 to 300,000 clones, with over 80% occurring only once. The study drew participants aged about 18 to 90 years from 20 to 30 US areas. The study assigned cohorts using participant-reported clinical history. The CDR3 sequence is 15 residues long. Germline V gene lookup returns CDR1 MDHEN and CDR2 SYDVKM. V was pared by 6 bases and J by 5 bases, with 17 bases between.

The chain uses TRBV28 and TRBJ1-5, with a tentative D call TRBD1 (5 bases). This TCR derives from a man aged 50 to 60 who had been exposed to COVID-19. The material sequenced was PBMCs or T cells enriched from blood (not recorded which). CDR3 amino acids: CASSFRRGYDQPQHF. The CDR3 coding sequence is TGTGCCAGCAGCTTTAGGCGGGGGTACGATCAGCCCCAGCATTTT.